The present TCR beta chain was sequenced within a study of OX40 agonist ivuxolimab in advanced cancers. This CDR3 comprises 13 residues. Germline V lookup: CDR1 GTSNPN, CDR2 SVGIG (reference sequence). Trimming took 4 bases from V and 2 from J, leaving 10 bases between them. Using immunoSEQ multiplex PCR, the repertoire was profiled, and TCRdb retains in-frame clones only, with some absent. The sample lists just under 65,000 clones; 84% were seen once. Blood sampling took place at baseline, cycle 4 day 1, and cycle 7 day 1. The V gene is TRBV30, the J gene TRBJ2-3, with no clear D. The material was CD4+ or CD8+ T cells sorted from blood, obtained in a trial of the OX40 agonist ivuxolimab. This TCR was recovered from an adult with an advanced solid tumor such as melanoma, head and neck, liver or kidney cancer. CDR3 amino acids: CAWNRAHTDTQYF. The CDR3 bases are TGTGCCTGGAATCGGGCGCACACAGATACGCAGTATTTT.